This is a list of T cell receptor beta chains from one sample in a study of STAT3 mutations in large granular lymphocyte leukemia. Sequencing was performed with immunoSEQ multiplex PCR; in TCRdb, only in-frame clones are kept and a portion is missing. The data show 12,000 or so clones, with around 86% seen just once and roughly nine tenths held by the top ten. The sample was peripheral blood mononuclear cells. The receptors shown here come from a man older than 75 with T-cell large granular lymphocyte leukemia. Some clones in this sample may be carry-over from other donors' samples. The CDR3 runs from the conserved cysteine through the conserved F or W. A D gene is named only where the DNA matches it firmly. Expanded clones are given a class, and other clones once, few, many or no size at all.

D gene: .
J gene: TRBJ2-7
clone size: few
V gene: TRBV5-1
CDR3 DNA: TGCGCCAGCAGCTTGAGTACAGGGAAGGCGAACGAGCAGTACTTC
CDR3 protein: CASSLSTGKANEQYF

D gene: .
J gene: TRBJ2-7
clone size: .
V gene: TRBV7-2
CDR3 DNA: TGTGCCAGCAGCCCCCTAGGCGAGCAGTACTTC
CDR3 protein: CASSPLGEQYF

D gene: .
J gene: TRBJ1-2
clone size: .
V gene: TRBV29-1
CDR3 DNA: TGCAGCGCCAAAATAGGTTCCTATGGCTACACCTTC
CDR3 protein: CSAKIGSYGYTF

D gene: TRBD2
J gene: TRBJ2-3
clone size: .
V gene: TRBV13
CDR3 DNA: TGTGCCAGCAGCTTTAACGGACTAGCGGGGGAATATACGCAGTATTTT
CDR3 protein: CASSFNGLAGEYTQYF

D gene: .
J gene: TRBJ2-7
clone size: .
V gene: TRBV10-3
CDR3 DNA: TGTGCCCACGCCCCGAACTCCTACGAGCAGTACTTC
CDR3 protein: CAHAPNSYEQYF

D gene: .
J gene: TRBJ1-6
clone size: .
V gene: TRBV28
CDR3 DNA: TGTGCCAGCAGCCTAATAATGGACATCTACCTCACAATTTCACCCCTCCACTTT
CDR3 protein: CASSLIMDIYLTISPLHF

D gene: .
J gene: TRBJ1-2
clone size: few
V gene: TRBV6-5
CDR3 DNA: TGTGCCAGCAGTAGTAGCTATGGCTACACCTTC
CDR3 protein: CASSSSYGYTF

D gene: .
J gene: TRBJ1-6
clone size: .
V gene: TRBV18
CDR3 DNA: TGTGCCAGCTCACCAACACAGGGCGAGGGTTCACCCCTCCACTTT
CDR3 protein: CASSPTQGEGSPLHF

D gene: TRBD1
J gene: TRBJ2-3
clone size: .
V gene: TRBV4-1
CDR3 DNA: TGCGCCAGCAGCCAACAGACAGGGGCCCCAGATACGCAGTATTTT
CDR3 protein: CASSQQTGAPDTQYF

D gene: .
J gene: TRBJ1-2
clone size: .
V gene: TRBV4-2
CDR3 DNA: TGTGCCAGCAGCTTGGAGCCAGCCCTAGGCTACACCTTC
CDR3 protein: CASSLEPALGYTF

D gene: TRBD1
J gene: TRBJ2-3
clone size: .
V gene: TRBV6-6
CDR3 DNA: TGTGCCAGCAGTTTTTTTCCGGGACAGGGGGCCACCCAGTATTTT
CDR3 protein: CASSFFPGQGATQYF